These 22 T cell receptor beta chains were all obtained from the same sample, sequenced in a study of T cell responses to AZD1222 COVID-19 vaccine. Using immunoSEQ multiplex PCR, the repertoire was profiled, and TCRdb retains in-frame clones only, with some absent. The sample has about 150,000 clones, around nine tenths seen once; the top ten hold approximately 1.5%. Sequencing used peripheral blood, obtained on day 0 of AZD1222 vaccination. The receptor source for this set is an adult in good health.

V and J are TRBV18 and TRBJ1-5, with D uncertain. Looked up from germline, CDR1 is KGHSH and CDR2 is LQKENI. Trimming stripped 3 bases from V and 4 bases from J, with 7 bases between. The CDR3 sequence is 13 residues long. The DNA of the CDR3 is TGTGCCAGCTCACCGACGGGAAATCAGCCCCAGCATTTT. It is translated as CASSPTGNQPQHF.

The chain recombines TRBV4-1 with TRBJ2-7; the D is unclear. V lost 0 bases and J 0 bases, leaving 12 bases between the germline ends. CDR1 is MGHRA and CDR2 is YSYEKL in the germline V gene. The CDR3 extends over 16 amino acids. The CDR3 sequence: CASSQDIRAASYEQYF. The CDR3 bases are TGCGCCAGCAGCCAAGATATCCGGGCCGCCTCCTACGAGCAGTACTTC.

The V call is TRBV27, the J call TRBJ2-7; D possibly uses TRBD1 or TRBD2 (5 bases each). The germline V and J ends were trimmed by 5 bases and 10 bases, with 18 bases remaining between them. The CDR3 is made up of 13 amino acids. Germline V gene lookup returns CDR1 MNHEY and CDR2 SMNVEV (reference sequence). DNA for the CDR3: TGTGCCAGCAGTCCACCAGGGACGGGTAGCCAGTACTTC. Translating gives CASSPPGTGSQYF.

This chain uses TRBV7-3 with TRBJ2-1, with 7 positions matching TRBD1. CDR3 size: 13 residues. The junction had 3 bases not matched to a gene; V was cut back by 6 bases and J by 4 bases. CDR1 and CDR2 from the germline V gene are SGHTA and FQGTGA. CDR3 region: CASSGTVYNEQFF. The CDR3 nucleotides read TGTGCCAGCAGTGGGACAGTATACAATGAGCAGTTCTTC.

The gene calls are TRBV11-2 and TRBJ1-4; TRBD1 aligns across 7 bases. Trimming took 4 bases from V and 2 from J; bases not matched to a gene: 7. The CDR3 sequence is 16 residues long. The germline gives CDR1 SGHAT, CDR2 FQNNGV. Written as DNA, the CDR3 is TGTGCCAGCAGCTGGGTGACAGGGCCCACTAATGAAAAACTGTTTTTT. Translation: CASSWVTGPTNEKLFF.

This chain's CDR3 is CASSVYDIPQPQHF. The CDR3 bases are TGTGCCAGCAGCGTATACGACATCCCTCAGCCCCAGCATTTT. The chain combines TRBV9 with TRBJ1-5; D ambiguous. Trimming removed 1 base from V and 6 bases from J, with 11 bases in between. The CDR3 has 14 amino acids. The germline V gene has CDR1 SGDLS and CDR2 YYNGEE.

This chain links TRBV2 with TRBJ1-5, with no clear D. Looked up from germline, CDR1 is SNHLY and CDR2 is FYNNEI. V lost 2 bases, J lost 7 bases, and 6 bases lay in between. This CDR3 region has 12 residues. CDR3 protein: CASSESVQPQHF. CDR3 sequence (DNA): TGTGCCAGCAGTGAATCTGTGCAGCCCCAGCATTTT.

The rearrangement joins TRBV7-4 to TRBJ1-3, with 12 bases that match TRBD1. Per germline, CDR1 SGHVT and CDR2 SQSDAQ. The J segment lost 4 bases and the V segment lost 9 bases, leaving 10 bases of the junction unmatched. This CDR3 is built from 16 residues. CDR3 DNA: TGTGCCAGTCCGGGACAGGGGGCCCCGGGAGGAAACACCATATATTTT. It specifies CASPGQGAPGGNTIYF.

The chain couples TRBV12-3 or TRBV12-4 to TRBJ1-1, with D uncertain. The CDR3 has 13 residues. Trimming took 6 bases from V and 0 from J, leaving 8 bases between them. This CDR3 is CASRRVVNTEAFF. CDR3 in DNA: TGTGCCAGCAGAAGGGTGGTGAACACTGAAGCTTTCTTT.

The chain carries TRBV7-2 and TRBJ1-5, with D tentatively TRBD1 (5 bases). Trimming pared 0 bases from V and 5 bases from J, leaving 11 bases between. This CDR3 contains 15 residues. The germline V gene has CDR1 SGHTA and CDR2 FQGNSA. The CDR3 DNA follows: TGTGCCAGCAGCTTAGCGGGGGGGTTATATCAGCCCCAGCATTTT. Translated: CASSLAGGLYQPQHF.

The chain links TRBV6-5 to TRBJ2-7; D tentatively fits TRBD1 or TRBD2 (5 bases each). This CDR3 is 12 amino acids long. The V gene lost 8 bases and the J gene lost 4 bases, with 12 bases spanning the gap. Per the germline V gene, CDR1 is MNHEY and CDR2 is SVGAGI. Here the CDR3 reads CASGVGEYEQYF. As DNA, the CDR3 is TGTGCCAGCGGAGTAGGGGAGTACGAGCAGTACTTC.

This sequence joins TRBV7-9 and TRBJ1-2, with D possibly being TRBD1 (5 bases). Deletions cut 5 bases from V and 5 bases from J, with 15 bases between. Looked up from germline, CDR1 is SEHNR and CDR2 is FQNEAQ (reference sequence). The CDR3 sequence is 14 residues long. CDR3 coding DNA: TGTGCCAGCAGCACCGGGGGTCGGGATTATGGCTACACCTTC. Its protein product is CASSTGGRDYGYTF.

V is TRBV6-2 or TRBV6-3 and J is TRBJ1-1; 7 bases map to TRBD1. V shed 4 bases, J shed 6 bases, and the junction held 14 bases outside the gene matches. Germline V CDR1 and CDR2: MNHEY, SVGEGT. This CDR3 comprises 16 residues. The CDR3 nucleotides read TGTGCCAGCAGTTCAACTCCGGGACAGAGGAGCCCTGAAGCTTTCTTT. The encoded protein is CASSSTPGQRSPEAFF.

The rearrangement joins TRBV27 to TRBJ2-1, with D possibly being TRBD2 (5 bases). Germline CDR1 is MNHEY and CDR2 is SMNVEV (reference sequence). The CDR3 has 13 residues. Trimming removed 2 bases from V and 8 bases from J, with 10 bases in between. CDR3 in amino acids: CASSLTSPDEQFF. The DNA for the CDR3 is TGTGCCAGCAGTTTAACTAGTCCGGATGAGCAGTTCTTC.

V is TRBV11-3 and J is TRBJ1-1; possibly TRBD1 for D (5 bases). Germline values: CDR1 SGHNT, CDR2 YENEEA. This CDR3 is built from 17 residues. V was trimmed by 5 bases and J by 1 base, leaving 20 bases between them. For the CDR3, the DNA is TGTGCCAGCAGCCCCCCGAGACTCTGGGGGTCGAACACTGAAGCTTTCTTT. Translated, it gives CASSPPRLWGSNTEAFF.

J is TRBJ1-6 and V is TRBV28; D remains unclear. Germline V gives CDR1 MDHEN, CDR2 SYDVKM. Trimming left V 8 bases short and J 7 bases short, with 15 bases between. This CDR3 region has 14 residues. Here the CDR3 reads CASGLARTNSPLHF. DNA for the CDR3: TGTGCCAGCGGCCTTGCCAGAACAAATTCACCCCTCCACTTT.

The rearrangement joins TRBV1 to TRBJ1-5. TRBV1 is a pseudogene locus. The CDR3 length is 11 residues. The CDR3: CTSSQEQPQHF. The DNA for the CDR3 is TGCACCAGCAGCCAAGAACAGCCCCAGCATTTT.

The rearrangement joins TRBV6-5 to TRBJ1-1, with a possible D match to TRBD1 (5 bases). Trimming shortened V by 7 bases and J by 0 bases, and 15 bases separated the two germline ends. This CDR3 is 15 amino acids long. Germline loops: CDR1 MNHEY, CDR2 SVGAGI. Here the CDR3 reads CASMRGENMNTEAFF. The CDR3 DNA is TGTGCCAGCATGAGGGGAGAAAACATGAACACTGAAGCTTTCTTT.

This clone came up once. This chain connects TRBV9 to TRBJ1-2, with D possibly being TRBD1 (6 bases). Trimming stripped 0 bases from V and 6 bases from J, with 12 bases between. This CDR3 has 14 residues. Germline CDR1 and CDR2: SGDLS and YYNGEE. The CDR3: CASSVGGARDGYTF. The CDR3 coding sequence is TGTGCCAGCAGCGTAGGGGGGGCTCGAGATGGCTACACCTTC.

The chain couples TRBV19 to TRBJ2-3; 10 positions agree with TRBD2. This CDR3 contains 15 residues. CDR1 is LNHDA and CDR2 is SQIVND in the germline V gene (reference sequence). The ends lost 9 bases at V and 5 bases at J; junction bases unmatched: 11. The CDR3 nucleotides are TGTGCCAGCGGAAGCGGGGGGGCTCAAGAAGATACGCAGTATTTT. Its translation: CASGSGGAQEDTQYF.

The CDR3, as DNA: TGTGCCAGCAGCTTAGGAGGGGGCGACGGCTATGGCTACACCTTC. Amino acids: CASSLGGGDGYGYTF. The rearrangement uses TRBV7-2 and TRBJ1-2; 7 bases match TRBD1. V lost 1 base, J lost 4 bases, and 6 bases stayed unmatched. Germline values: CDR1 SGHTA, CDR2 FQGNSA. The CDR3 has 15 amino acids.

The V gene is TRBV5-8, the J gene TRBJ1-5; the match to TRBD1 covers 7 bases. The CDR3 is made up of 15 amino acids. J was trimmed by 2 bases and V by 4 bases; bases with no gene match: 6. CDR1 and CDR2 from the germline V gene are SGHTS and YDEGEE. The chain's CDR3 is CASSPGTVGNQPQHF. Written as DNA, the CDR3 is TGTGCCAGCAGCCCCGGGACAGTGGGCAATCAGCCCCAGCATTTT.